A single sample gave rise to the 5 T cell receptor beta chains below, sequenced in a study of shared clonotypes between healthy human individuals. Measured with immunoSEQ multiplex PCR; TCRdb has only the in-frame clones, and not every one. The table lists about 2 million clones, 85% to 95% of them singletons, with 0.1% to 0.15% in the top ten. The sample was naive CD4+ T cells sorted from blood. Subset indicated: CD45RA+ positively selected. Every receptor here comes from a man younger than 35 in good health.

The genes are TRBV6-1 and TRBJ1-2; 8 bases fit TRBD1. The germline V gene encodes CDR1 MNHNS and CDR2 SASEGT. Trimming at V came to 5 bases and at J to 8 bases, leaving 4 bases not matched to a gene. The CDR3 is made up of 12 amino acids. The CDR3, as DNA: TGTGCCAGCAGTAGACAGGGGTTGGGCTACACCTTC. Translation: CASSRQGLGYTF.

For the CDR3, the DNA is TGTGCCAGCAGCCGGGGACAGGGAGCGGAGACCCAGTACTTC. Protein: CASSRGQGAETQYF. This chain connects TRBV11-1 to TRBJ2-5, with 9 bases lining up with TRBD1. V was pared by 5 bases and J by 5 bases, with 6 bases of the junction left unmatched. This CDR3 contains 14 residues. In germline, CDR1 is SGHAT, CDR2 FQDESV (reference sequence). Using reference TRBV11-1 and TRBJ2-5 for the parts outside the CDR3, the full variable domain is EAEVAQSPRYKITEKSQAVAFWCDPISGHATLYWYRQILGQGPELLVQFQDESVVDDSQLPKDRFSAERLKGVDSTLKIQPAELGDSAMYLCASSRGQGAETQYFGPGTRLLVL.

The V and J genes are TRBV30 and TRBJ2-2, with D hard to call. This CDR3 is built from 13 residues. Trimming took 2 bases from V and 0 from J, leaving 4 bases between them. CDR1 and CDR2 from the germline V gene are GTSNPN and SVGIG (reference sequence). The CDR3 region is CAWSTANTGELFF. The CDR3 DNA is TGTGCCTGGAGTACTGCGAACACCGGGGAGCTGTTTTTT.

This clone appeared once. The chain joins TRBV11-2 to TRBJ2-3; TRBD2 matches 12 bases. The V segment lost 1 base and the J segment 1 base; nucleotides outside the gene matches: 6. The CDR3 consists of 18 residues. Germline CDR1 is SGHAT and CDR2 is FQNNGV. CDR3 DNA: TGTGCCAGCAGCTTAGGGCTAGCGGGAGGGCCGGGCACAGATACGCAGTATTTT. This codes for CASSLGLAGGPGTDTQYF.

The chain combines TRBV30 with TRBJ2-1, with D hard to call. CDR1 and CDR2 (germline): GTSNPN, SVGIG (reference sequence). CDR3 length: 13 residues. V lost 1 base and J 9 bases, leaving 13 bases between the germline ends. Written as DNA, the CDR3 is TGTGCCTGGAGTGCCGAACTTATGGGTGAGCAGTTCTTC. It codes for CAWSAELMGEQFF.